This TCR beta chain came from a study of CD8 T cells in Susac syndrome. The V end lost 3 bases, the J end lost 2 bases, and 11 bases lay between the germline ends. The CDR3 extends over 14 amino acids. CDR1 is SGHDT, CDR2 YYEEEE, per germline. Sequencing of TCR beta was performed on blood CD8+ and CD4+ T cells. After extraction with the RNeasy kit, 0.5 to 1 ug of the RNA was reverse transcribed using random hexamers. The immunoSEQ assay covered 54 Vbeta and 13 Jbeta segments for CDR3. TCRdb recomputed calls from the immunoSEQ multiplex PCR reads with MiXCR, one row per CDR3 protein. The repertoire has about 130,000 distinct CDR3 sequences, roughly 94% of them found once; the top ten carry approximately 0.12%.

The specimen sequenced was CD4+ T cells from PBMCs. The chain carries TRBV5-6 and TRBJ1-1; perhaps TRBD1 as D (5 bases). The receptor's source is a human donor with multiple sclerosis. The CDR3 DNA is TGTGCCAGCAGCTGGCGCGGGGGAAACACTGAAGCTTTCTTT. Protein product: CASSWRGGNTEAFF. The full variable domain, in which reference TRBV5-6 and TRBJ1-1 provide the parts outside the CDR3, is DAGVTQSPTHLIKTRGQQVTLRCSPKSGHDTVSWYQQALGQGPQFIFQYYEEEERQRGNFPDRFSGHQFPNYSSELNVNALLLGDSALYLCASSWRGGNTEAFFGQGTRLTVV.